The rows below give T cell receptor beta chains drawn from one sample of a study of graft-versus-host responses after intestinal transplantation. Assay: immunoSEQ multiplex PCR; the TCRdb copy retains only in-frame clones and omits some. The sample gives about 7,200 clones, 20% to 25% of which show up once; roughly 4% is in the top ten. Specimen: alloreactive CD4+ T cells from a mixed lymphocyte reaction culture, collected before transplantation. These receptor sequences come from a human patient who was an organ donor for intestinal transplantation. Each CDR3 is given with its conserved first and last residue. A D gene is named only where the DNA matches it firmly. Size tells how often a clone was seen (once, few, many) or the class of an expanded clone, and some rows leave it out.

j_call d_call clone_size v_call cdr3_nt cdr3_aa
TRBJ1-2 NA NA TRBV30 TGTGCCTGGACGGAGGGCACGAGCTATGGCTACACCTTC CAWTEGTSYGYTF
TRBJ2-7 TRBD1 NA TRBV28 TGTGCCAGCAGTTTATGGACAGGGGGCTACGAGCAGTACTTC CASSLWTGGYEQYF
TRBJ2-1 NA few TRBV6-4 TGTGCCAGCAGTGGATCTAGTGGGGTCTACAATGAGCAGTTCTTC CASSGSSGVYNEQFF
TRBJ1-5 NA NA TRBV28 TGTGCCAGCAGTTTAAAGTCTTACTCCAGGACGAGGCAGCCCCAGCATTTT CASSLKSYSRTRQPQHF
TRBJ1-1 NA NA TRBV6-8 TGTGCCAGCAGTTATGGGCCGGGGTTCACTGAAGCTTTCTTT CASSYGPGFTEAFF
TRBJ1-4 NA few TRBV7-9 TGTGCCAGCAGCTCCGGTGGGACGTTTAATGAAAAACTGTTTTTT CASSSGGTFNEKLFF
TRBJ2-7 NA few TRBV7-2 TGCGCCAGCAGCCAAGGACTTTCCTACGAGCAGTACTTC CASSQGLSYEQYF
TRBJ2-3 NA few TRBV4-2 TGTGCCAGCAGCCAAGCAGCAACAGATACGCAGTATTTT CASSQAATDTQYF
TRBJ2-1 NA NA TRBV5-4 TGTGCCAGCAGCTTGGACCTATCGGACAATGAGCAGTTCTTC CASSLDLSDNEQFF
TRBJ2-1 TRBD2 medium-sized TRBV9 TGTGCCAGCAGCGGGGGTCCTAGCGGGTACAATGAGCAGTTCTTC CASSGGPSGYNEQFF
TRBJ1-2 TRBD1 NA TRBV6-6 TGTGCCAGCAGTTGGGACAGGAATGGCTACACCTTC CASSWDRNGYTF
TRBJ2-5 TRBD1 NA TRBV10-3 TGTGCCATCAGTGTGGACAGGGTAGAGACCCAGTACTTC CAISVDRVETQYF
TRBJ2-3 TRBD2 NA TRBV19 TGTGCCACACTCCCCCGCGAGGCGGGAGGAGCCACAGATACGCAGTATTTT CATLPREAGGATDTQYF
TRBJ2-7 TRBD1 medium-sized TRBV28 TGTGCCAGCAGGGGGACAGGGGCCTACGAGCAGTACTTC CASRGTGAYEQYF
TRBJ2-2 NA NA TRBV5-5 TGTGCCGGCAGCTTGGTAGTTTGGACCCCATTGACCGGGGAGCTGTTTTTT CAGSLVVWTPLTGELFF
TRBJ1-5 NA NA TRBV7-2 TGTGCCAGCAGCTTAGAACAGCTTAGGCCCCAGCATTTT CASSLEQLRPQHF
TRBJ1-4 TRBD1 NA TRBV28 TGTGCCAGCATCCCCGGGACAGCGGGCTTTGAAAAACTGTTTTTT CASIPGTAGFEKLFF
TRBJ2-1 NA medium-sized TRBV5-8 TGTGCCAGCAGCTTGTTTCCGGGAGAGCATGAGCAGTTCTTC CASSLFPGEHEQFF
TRBJ1-2 NA NA TRBV7-9 TGTGCCAGTAGCAGGGATCACTATGGCTACACCTTC CASSRDHYGYTF
TRBJ2-1 NA few TRBV7-2 TGTGCCAGCAGTCAGACAAGCAATGAGCAGTTCTTC CASSQTSNEQFF
TRBJ2-7 TRBD2 few TRBV11-2 TGTGCCAGCAGCTCCCTAGCGGCCATCTCCTACGAGCAGTACTTC CASSSLAAISYEQYF
TRBJ1-5 NA few TRBV6-1 TGTGCCATCAGTGAGTCGGATAGGGGCAATCAGCCCCAGCATTTT CAISESDRGNQPQHF
TRBJ2-3 NA few TRBV4-2 TGTGCCAGCAGCTTGTCCCCTAACCGGGTCGGAGATACGCAGTATTTT CASSLSPNRVGDTQYF
TRBJ2-3 NA NA TRBV28 TGTGCCAGCAGTTCAAGGGATACGCAGTATTTT CASSSRDTQYF
TRBJ2-4 NA NA TRBV7-3 TGTGCCAGCAGCTCGACCCGGATTCAGTACTTC CASSSTRIQYF
TRBJ2-3 NA few TRBV7-5 TGTGCCAGCAGCTTAGTAGATGCTGGCAAGGTTACGCAGTATTTT CASSLVDAGKVTQYF
TRBJ2-5 NA few TRBV4-2 TGTGCCAGCAGCGATCAGGGAGTGACCCAGTACTTC CASSDQGVTQYF
TRBJ2-7 NA NA TRBV19 TGTGCCAGTAGTATCCCCGGGACCTACGAGCAGTACTTC CASSIPGTYEQYF
TRBJ2-7 NA medium-sized TRBV6-6 TGTGCCAGCAGTTACGGGGGATCACCCAGCTGGGGGCAGTACTTC CASSYGGSPSWGQYF
TRBJ2-3 NA NA TRBV7-4 TGTGCCAGCAGCTTAACGGGAGATACGCAGTATTTT CASSLTGDTQYF
TRBJ1-2 NA NA TRBV6-6 TGTGCCAGCAGCCCCGACAGGTCACTTTGGTATGGCTACACCTTC CASSPDRSLWYGYTF
TRBJ1-2 NA NA TRBV28 TGTGCCAGCAGTCCTGTCTCTATTTACCGGGACCAGGGACACTATGGCTACACCTTC CASSPVSIYRDQGHYGYTF
TRBJ2-1 NA NA TRBV4-1 TGCGCCAGCAGCCAAGATTTGGGAGCGCTACACCATGAGCAGTTCTTC CASSQDLGALHHEQFF
TRBJ2-7 TRBD1 once TRBV7-9 TGTGCCAGCAGCAGCCGGGACAGGTTCTCCTACGAGCAGTACTTC CASSSRDRFSYEQYF
TRBJ1-3 TRBD1 few TRBV7-9 TGTGCCAGCAGCTGGGACAGGGCGAGCTCTGGAAACACCATATATTTT CASSWDRASSGNTIYF
TRBJ2-1 TRBD2 medium-sized TRBV9 TGTGCCAGCAGCCTCCCAGGACTAGCGGGAGTGGGGGAGCAGTTCTTC CASSLPGLAGVGEQFF
TRBJ2-6 NA few TRBV5-5 TGTGCCAGCAGAAGGTCCGGGGCCAACGTCCTGACTTTC CASRRSGANVLTF
TRBJ2-7 TRBD2 NA TRBV25-1 TGTGCCAGCAGTGAATGGAAGCGGGAGAAGGGAGAGCAGTACTTC CASSEWKREKGEQYF
TRBJ2-1 NA NA TRBV6-6 TGTGCCAGCAGGGCCCGACTATTAGGCCCCGATGGGCAGTTCTTC CASRARLLGPDGQFF
TRBJ2-7 TRBD1 NA TRBV10-3 TGTGCCAGCAGACTTGGGACAGGGATTTACTACGAGCAGTACTTC CASRLGTGIYYEQYF